Listed below are T cell receptor beta chains from one sample, sequenced in a study of T-cell reconstitution after alpha-beta-depleted transplantation in children. TCRdb fed the PCR reads into MiXCR, producing one record per CDR3 protein. The top ten clones hold 3% to 4% of a sample with some 390,000 distinct CDR3 sequences, roughly 22% of them seen once. The sample consisted of PBMCs from the stem cell graft donor, taken from the stem cell graft. The origin of the receptors is a human donor who donated a stem cell graft to a child with acute myeloid leukemia. Both conserved end residues are part of each CDR3. Fields, in order: J gene, V gene, D gene, CDR3 length, clone size, CDR3 protein, CDR3 DNA. The D gene is left open where the match is weak. The size of a clone is reported for some rows only, either as once, few or many, or as a class for expanded clones.

j_gene: TRBJ2-2; v_gene: TRBV29-1; d_gene: NA; len: 13; abundance: few; CDR3aa: CSVGLQLTGELFF; CDR3nt: TGCAGCGTTGGCCTACAACTGACCGGGGAGCTGTTTTTT
j_gene: TRBJ1-1; v_gene: TRBV4-1; d_gene: TRBD1; len: 14; abundance: many; CDR3aa: CASSQGQLNTEAFF; CDR3nt: TGCGCCAGCAGCCAGGGACAGCTGAACACTGAAGCTTTCTTT
j_gene: TRBJ2-7; v_gene: TRBV28; d_gene: TRBD2; len: 14; abundance: few; CDR3aa: CASSLGRGKNEQYF; CDR3nt: TGTGCCAGCAGTTTGGGGAGGGGCAAAAACGAGCAGTACTTC
j_gene: TRBJ2-3; v_gene: TRBV9; d_gene: NA; len: 13; abundance: few; CDR3aa: CASSFIESHTQYF; CDR3nt: TGTGCCAGCAGCTTTATCGAATCCCATACGCAGTATTTT
j_gene: TRBJ2-4; v_gene: TRBV7-9; d_gene: NA; len: 17; abundance: few; CDR3aa: CASSLVRGLWEPNIQYF; CDR3nt: TGTGCCAGCAGCTTAGTTCGGGGATTGTGGGAGCCAAACATTCAGTACTTC
j_gene: TRBJ2-7; v_gene: TRBV2; d_gene: NA; len: 16; abundance: many; CDR3aa: CASSEAAYYLTYEQYF; CDR3nt: TGTGCCAGCAGTGAAGCAGCATACTACCTAACCTACGAGCAGTACTTC
j_gene: TRBJ1-5; v_gene: TRBV10-3; d_gene: NA; len: 14; abundance: NA; CDR3aa: CAISDRALNQPQHF; CDR3nt: TGTGCCATCAGTGATCGGGCCCTCAATCAGCCCCAGCATTTT
j_gene: TRBJ2-7; v_gene: TRBV28; d_gene: NA; len: 11; abundance: many; CDR3aa: CASRSNYEQYF; CDR3nt: TGTGCCAGCAGATCTAACTACGAGCAGTACTTC
j_gene: TRBJ1-5; v_gene: TRBV6-5; d_gene: NA; len: 13; abundance: many; CDR3aa: CASSYGWGQPQHF; CDR3nt: TGTGCCAGCAGTTACGGTTGGGGTCAGCCCCAGCATTTT
j_gene: TRBJ2-3; v_gene: TRBV4-2; d_gene: TRBD2; len: 16; abundance: few; CDR3aa: CASSQDASGSSDTQYF; CDR3nt: TGTGCCAGCAGCCAAGACGCTAGCGGGAGTTCAGATACGCAGTATTTT
j_gene: TRBJ2-1; v_gene: TRBV29-1; d_gene: NA; len: 11; abundance: many; CDR3aa: CSVDVGDEQFF; CDR3nt: TGCAGCGTTGATGTAGGGGATGAGCAGTTCTTC
j_gene: TRBJ2-1; v_gene: TRBV5-1; d_gene: TRBD2; len: 20; abundance: few; CDR3aa: CASTSPILAGGPPAHNEQFF; CDR3nt: TGCGCCAGCACCAGTCCCATCCTAGCGGGAGGCCCCCCTGCGCACAATGAGCAGTTCTTC
j_gene: TRBJ2-7; v_gene: TRBV15; d_gene: NA; len: 15; abundance: many; CDR3aa: CATSRDVGSSYEQYF; CDR3nt: TGTGCCACCAGCAGAGATGTTGGGAGTTCCTACGAGCAGTACTTC
j_gene: TRBJ2-7; v_gene: TRBV21-1; d_gene: NA; len: 20; abundance: NA; CDR3aa: CASSKAGVDREGLKVYEQYF; CDR3nt: TGTGCCAGCAGCAAAGCAGGGGTGGATCGTGAGGGGCTAAAGGTCTACGAGCAGTACTTC
j_gene: TRBJ1-4; v_gene: TRBV6-1; d_gene: NA; len: 15; abundance: NA; CDR3aa: CATRTTGPLNEKLFF; CDR3nt: TGTGCCACCAGAACCACAGGGCCGCTTAATGAAAAACTGTTTTTT
j_gene: TRBJ2-7; v_gene: TRBV29-1; d_gene: TRBD2; len: 15; abundance: NA; CDR3aa: CSVGAAGLLPYEQYF; CDR3nt: TGCAGCGTTGGGGCAGCGGGACTGCTCCCCTACGAGCAGTACTTC
j_gene: TRBJ2-1; v_gene: TRBV7-2; d_gene: NA; len: 15; abundance: few; CDR3aa: CASSFLLGAYNEQFF; CDR3nt: TGTGCCAGCAGCTTCCTATTGGGAGCCTACAATGAGCAGTTCTTC
j_gene: TRBJ2-1; v_gene: TRBV7-6; d_gene: TRBD2; len: 17; abundance: many; CDR3aa: CASSLVSLAGKYNEQFF; CDR3nt: TGTGCCAGCAGCTTAGTCAGCCTAGCGGGGAAATACAATGAGCAGTTCTTC
j_gene: TRBJ2-3; v_gene: TRBV5-1; d_gene: NA; len: 12; abundance: many; CDR3aa: CASSRNTDTQYF; CDR3nt: TGCGCCAGCAGCCGGAACACAGATACGCAGTATTTT
j_gene: TRBJ2-1; v_gene: TRBV5-1; d_gene: NA; len: 14; abundance: NA; CDR3aa: CASSLVVGDNEQFF; CDR3nt: TGCGCCAGCAGCTTGGTGGTGGGGGATAATGAGCAGTTCTTC
j_gene: TRBJ2-3; v_gene: TRBV5-1; d_gene: NA; len: 14; abundance: NA; CDR3aa: CASSRQAVPDTQYF; CDR3nt: TGCGCCAGCAGCCGACAGGCAGTCCCAGATACGCAGTATTTT
j_gene: TRBJ1-4; v_gene: TRBV5-6; d_gene: NA; len: 15; abundance: NA; CDR3aa: CASSLGLKVPEKLFF; CDR3nt: TGTGCCAGCAGCTTAGGGCTTAAAGTACCCGAAAAACTGTTTTTT
j_gene: TRBJ2-7; v_gene: TRBV5-6; d_gene: NA; len: 13; abundance: NA; CDR3aa: CASSLVAGPSQYF; CDR3nt: TGTGCCAGCAGCTTGGTTGCAGGGCCCTCGCAGTACTTC
j_gene: TRBJ2-3; v_gene: TRBV7-3; d_gene: NA; len: 13; abundance: many; CDR3aa: CASSLTGPDTQYF; CDR3nt: TGTGCCAGCAGCCTAACCGGCCCAGATACGCAGTATTTT
j_gene: TRBJ2-1; v_gene: TRBV5-6; d_gene: NA; len: 11; abundance: NA; CDR3aa: CASSVGLEQFF; CDR3nt: TGTGCCAGCAGCGTGGGACTTGAGCAGTTCTTC
j_gene: TRBJ2-7; v_gene: TRBV5-1; d_gene: NA; len: 15; abundance: NA; CDR3aa: CASSRVAGSSYEQYF; CDR3nt: TGCGCCAGCAGCCGGGTGGCAGGGAGCTCCTACGAGCAGTACTTC
j_gene: TRBJ2-7; v_gene: TRBV18; d_gene: NA; len: 13; abundance: NA; CDR3aa: CASSPPGSEEQYF; CDR3nt: TGTGCCAGCTCACCACCGGGTAGCGAAGAGCAGTACTTC